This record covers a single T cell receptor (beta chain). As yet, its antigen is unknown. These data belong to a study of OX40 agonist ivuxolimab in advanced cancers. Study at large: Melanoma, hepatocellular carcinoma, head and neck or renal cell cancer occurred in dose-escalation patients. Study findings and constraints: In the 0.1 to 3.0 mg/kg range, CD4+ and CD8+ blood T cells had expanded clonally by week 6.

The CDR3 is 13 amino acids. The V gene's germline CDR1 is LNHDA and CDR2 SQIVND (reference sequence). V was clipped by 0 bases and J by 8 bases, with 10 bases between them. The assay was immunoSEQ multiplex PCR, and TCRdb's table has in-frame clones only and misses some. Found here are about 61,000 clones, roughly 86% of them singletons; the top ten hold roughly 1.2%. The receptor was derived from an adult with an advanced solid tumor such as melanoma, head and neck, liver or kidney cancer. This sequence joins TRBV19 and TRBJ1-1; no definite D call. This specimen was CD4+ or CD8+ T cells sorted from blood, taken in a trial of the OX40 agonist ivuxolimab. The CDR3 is CASSIDRASEAFF. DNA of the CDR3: TGTGCCAGTAGTATAGACCGGGCCTCCGAAGCTTTCTTT.